This TCR beta chain was found in a study of OX40 agonist ivuxolimab in advanced cancers. CDR1 MGHRA and CDR2 YSYEKL come from the germline V gene. This CDR3 comprises 15 residues. V was pared by 0 bases and J by 5 bases, with 10 bases between. Clones were read by immunoSEQ multiplex PCR, and TCRdb kept only the in-frame ones, dropping some. The sample has about 62,000 clones, around nine tenths seen once. This clone has a handful of counts. At baseline, cycle 4 day 1, and cycle 7 day 1, blood was sampled. The chain is built from TRBV4-1 and TRBJ1-4; D is undetermined. The TCR comes from an adult with an advanced solid tumor such as melanoma, head and neck, liver or kidney cancer. Sequencing used CD4+ or CD8+ T cells sorted from blood, obtained in a trial of the OX40 agonist ivuxolimab. The CDR3 sequence: CASSQENQQNEKLFF. The CDR3 DNA reads TGCGCCAGCAGCCAAGAAAACCAGCAGAATGAAAAACTGTTTTTT.